This TCR beta chain was sequenced during a study of shared clonotypes between healthy human individuals. Study-wide background: The people who gave samples were a couple of women and a few men aged 18 to 49.

TCRdb's table, derived via immunoSEQ multiplex PCR, lists solely in-frame clones and lacks some. The repertoire has over a million clones, approximately 70% of them found once; the top ten carry over 1.3%. The CDR3 runs to 14 residues. CDR1 and CDR2 from the germline V gene are SGHRS and YFSETQ. Trimming shortened V by 0 bases and J by 5 bases, and 11 bases separated the two germline ends. This receptor was taken from a man aged 18 to 29 in good health. The sequenced material came from memory CD4+ T cells sorted from blood. As for subset: CD45RA-negative fraction. The chain has TRBV5-1 and TRBJ2-5; D might be TRBD2 (6 bases). The CDR3 reads CASSLGRGAETQYF. The CDR3, as DNA: TGCGCCAGCAGCTTGGGACGCGGGGCGGAGACCCAGTACTTC.